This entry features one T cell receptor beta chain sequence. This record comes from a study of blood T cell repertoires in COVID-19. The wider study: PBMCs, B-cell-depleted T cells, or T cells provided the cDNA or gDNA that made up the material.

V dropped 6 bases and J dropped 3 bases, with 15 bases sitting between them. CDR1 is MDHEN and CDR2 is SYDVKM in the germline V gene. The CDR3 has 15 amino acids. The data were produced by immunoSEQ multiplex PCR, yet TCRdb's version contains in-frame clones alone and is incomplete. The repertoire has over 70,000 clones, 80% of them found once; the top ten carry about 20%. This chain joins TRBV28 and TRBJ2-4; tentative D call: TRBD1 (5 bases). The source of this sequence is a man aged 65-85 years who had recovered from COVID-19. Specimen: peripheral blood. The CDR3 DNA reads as TGTGCCAGCAGCCAAGGGGTCAACTTCAAAAACATTCAGTACTTC. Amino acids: CASSQGVNFKNIQYF.